The rows below give T cell receptor beta chains drawn from one sample of a study of T cells of healthy individuals. TCRdb reprocessed the 5' RACE reads via MiXCR and lists one record per CDR3 protein. The sample has under 70,000 distinct CDR3 sequences, roughly 14% seen once; the top ten hold more than 15%. These receptors were collected from a human donor in good health. Both conserved end residues are trimmed from each CDR3. The order of the fields is CDR3 length, V gene, CDR3 protein.

cdr3_length: 10; v_call: TRBV24-1; cdr3_aa: ATSAQVVKAF
cdr3_length: 13; v_call: TRBV6-1; cdr3_aa: ASSEAGSGPYEQY
cdr3_length: 15; v_call: TRBV10-3; cdr3_aa: AIRPGTGGGPYNEQF
cdr3_length: 13; v_call: TRBV5-1; cdr3_aa: ASSLDPDIGEKLF
cdr3_length: 12; v_call: TRBV5-6; cdr3_aa: ASSLGRIKGKLF
cdr3_length: 12; v_call: TRBV7-2; cdr3_aa: ASSLDRVSGEQF
cdr3_length: 12; v_call: TRBV12-3/TRBV12-4; cdr3_aa: ASSLASSSGEQY
cdr3_length: 11; v_call: TRBV19; cdr3_aa: ASSIRDNGEQY
cdr3_length: 13; v_call: TRBV20-1; cdr3_aa: SARDRGLGTGELF
cdr3_length: 12; v_call: TRBV4-1; cdr3_aa: ASSRTGDGNTIY
cdr3_length: 14; v_call: TRBV6-6; cdr3_aa: ASRYNREASGNTIY
cdr3_length: 13; v_call: TRBV9; cdr3_aa: ASSVGTIQTGELF
cdr3_length: 12; v_call: TRBV27; cdr3_aa: ASSFFDTSYEQY
cdr3_length: 12; v_call: TRBV10-3; cdr3_aa: AISSPGVKETQY
cdr3_length: 13; v_call: TRBV12-5; cdr3_aa: ASGWTGLATDTQY
cdr3_length: 14; v_call: TRBV6-5; cdr3_aa: ASSWALGTGGYEQY
cdr3_length: 13; v_call: TRBV6-2/TRBV6-3; cdr3_aa: ASSSVSGISYEQY
cdr3_length: 15; v_call: TRBV4-2; cdr3_aa: ASSQDLAGGPRNEQF
cdr3_length: 11; v_call: TRBV12-3/TRBV12-4; cdr3_aa: ATGPSSYNEQF
cdr3_length: 12; v_call: TRBV14; cdr3_aa: ASSQHPGQGVAF
cdr3_length: 11; v_call: TRBV6-5; cdr3_aa: ASSATGSTEAF
cdr3_length: 9; v_call: TRBV29-1; cdr3_aa: SVDIRTEAF
cdr3_length: 11; v_call: TRBV30; cdr3_aa: AWSVLGGTEAF
cdr3_length: 10; v_call: TRBV6-2/TRBV6-3; cdr3_aa: ASSTRAREAF
cdr3_length: 12; v_call: TRBV20-1; cdr3_aa: SARDLAGSNEQF
cdr3_length: 13; v_call: TRBV7-2; cdr3_aa: ASTLGQGRYNEQF
cdr3_length: 17; v_call: TRBV9; cdr3_aa: ASSVEGGGLVLNTGELF
cdr3_length: 12; v_call: TRBV27; cdr3_aa: ASRGLGQAGTQY
cdr3_length: 9; v_call: TRBV12-3/TRBV12-4; cdr3_aa: AIRGRGTQY
cdr3_length: 11; v_call: TRBV9; cdr3_aa: ASSRTGQYEQY
cdr3_length: 12; v_call: TRBV7-9; cdr3_aa: ASSLGQGNTEAF
cdr3_length: 14; v_call: TRBV5-1; cdr3_aa: ASSSQGGLAMNEQF
cdr3_length: 16; v_call: TRBV6-2/TRBV6-3; cdr3_aa: ASSYKGGYRSITDTQY
cdr3_length: 14; v_call: TRBV6-6; cdr3_aa: ASSYREGRKTDEQF
cdr3_length: 11; v_call: TRBV2; cdr3_aa: ASDGGLDTEAF
cdr3_length: 12; v_call: TRBV5-1; cdr3_aa: ASSQDPQNTEAF
cdr3_length: 10; v_call: TRBV15; cdr3_aa: ATSREVGELF
cdr3_length: 11; v_call: TRBV9; cdr3_aa: ASSRDSNYGYT
cdr3_length: 12; v_call: TRBV18; cdr3_aa: ASSPSADLRAIY
cdr3_length: 12; v_call: TRBV4-3; cdr3_aa: ASSDAQGSDTQY
cdr3_length: 13; v_call: TRBV5-1; cdr3_aa: ASSSWTPTNEKLF
cdr3_length: 14; v_call: TRBV7-2; cdr3_aa: ASTPGSLAGGSEQF
cdr3_length: 14; v_call: TRBV12-5; cdr3_aa: ASGSTSGNSTDTQY
cdr3_length: 13; v_call: TRBV12-5; cdr3_aa: ASAPRAADNEKLF
cdr3_length: 14; v_call: TRBV4-3; cdr3_aa: ASSQVVGSGGETQY
cdr3_length: 12; v_call: TRBV20-1; cdr3_aa: SARARREYIEQY
cdr3_length: 11; v_call: TRBV24-1; cdr3_aa: ATRSGLATEAF
cdr3_length: 12; v_call: TRBV12-3/TRBV12-4; cdr3_aa: ASTESGAWTEAF
cdr3_length: 12; v_call: TRBV20-1; cdr3_aa: SATRTGSNEKLF
cdr3_length: 17; v_call: TRBV9; cdr3_aa: ASSVSKPGLAGSYNEQF
cdr3_length: 14; v_call: TRBV6-5; cdr3_aa: ASRDSAWGDQETQY
cdr3_length: 12; v_call: TRBV5-1; cdr3_aa: ASSFGGYTDTQY
cdr3_length: 12; v_call: TRBV5-1; cdr3_aa: ASSLRGENYGYT
cdr3_length: 12; v_call: TRBV28; cdr3_aa: ASSSPTGKQPQH
cdr3_length: 14; v_call: TRBV18; cdr3_aa: ASSPKGGDRDTEAF
cdr3_length: 12; v_call: TRBV10-2; cdr3_aa: ASRLTGDSYGYT
cdr3_length: 11; v_call: TRBV4-1; cdr3_aa: ASSQDRIYEQY
cdr3_length: 12; v_call: TRBV18; cdr3_aa: ASSPRQSNTEAF